Following are 5 T cell receptor beta chains from one sample sequenced in a study of T cells in Graves' hyperthyroidism and ophthalmopathy. TCR beta CDR3 regions were amplified from RNA. TCR CDR3 regions were first amplified by RT-PCR with HTBI primers. Each CDR3 protein gets one entry after TCRdb re-called the multiplex PCR reads with MiXCR. The sample yields about 380,000 distinct CDR3 sequences, about a fifth seen once. Sequenced input: blood. The receptors shown here come from a man between 18 and 35 years old with Graves' ophthalmopathy.

This clonotype was detected ten times or more. The CDR3 nucleotides read TGTGCCAGCAGCTCACCCGCGGATCCAACCCAAGAGACCCAGTACTTC. This translates into CASSSPADPTQETQYF. The gene calls are TRBV11-2 and TRBJ2-5; D is ambiguous. Germline values: CDR1 SGHAT, CDR2 FQNNGV. The CDR3 spans 16 residues. V lost 4 bases and J lost 1, with 16 bases in between.

This clonotype was picked up many times. The chain is built from TRBV11-3 and TRBJ2-1; no clear D gene. Germline V gene sequence: CDR1 SGHNT, CDR2 YENEEA. This CDR3 contains 12 residues. Trimming cost V 4 bases and J 8 bases, with 9 bases left between them. The CDR3 coding sequence is TGTGCCAGCAGCTCTATTCGGGATGAGCAGTTCTTC. Encoded protein: CASSSIRDEQFF.

This clonotype was counted a few times. The gene calls are TRBV5-8 and TRBJ2-2; TRBD1 might be the D (5 bases). This CDR3 contains 16 residues. Trimming pared 5 bases from V and 4 bases from J, leaving 18 bases between. Germline V lookup: CDR1 SGHTS, CDR2 YDEGEE. The DNA of the CDR3 is TGTGCCAGCAGGCCAGGGATTAACAGTGGCACCGGGGAGCTGTTTTTT. This encodes CASRPGINSGTGELFF.

There are many counts of this clonotype. The rearrangement joins TRBV27 to TRBJ2-7; TRBD1 matches 10 bases. Germline V lookup: CDR1 MNHEY, CDR2 SMNVEV (reference sequence). The ends lost 6 bases at V and 2 bases at J; junction bases unmatched: 13. This CDR3 comprises 17 residues. The CDR3 loop is CASRGQGLNLAAYEQYF. The CDR3 region has the DNA TGTGCCAGCAGGGGACAGGGGCTAAATCTAGCGGCCTACGAGCAGTACTTC.

This clonotype was counted at least ten times. The V gene is TRBV3-1, the J gene TRBJ1-4, with D possibly matching TRBD1 (6 bases). The germline V and J ends were trimmed by 8 bases and 8 bases, with 12 bases remaining between them. CDR3 length equals 12 residues. Germline V gene data show CDR1 as LGHDT and CDR2 as YNNKEL (reference sequence). The CDR3 DNA reads TGTGCCAGCTCGACGAGGGGGGAAAAACTGTTTTTT. It is translated as CASSTRGEKLFF. Full variable domain (rest looked up from reference TRBV3-1 and TRBJ1-4): DTAVSQTPKYLVTQMGNDKSIKCEQNLGHDTMYWYKQDSKKFLKIMFSYNNKELIINETVPNRFSPKSPDKAHLNLHINSLELGDSAVYFCASSTRGEKLFFGSGTQLSVL.